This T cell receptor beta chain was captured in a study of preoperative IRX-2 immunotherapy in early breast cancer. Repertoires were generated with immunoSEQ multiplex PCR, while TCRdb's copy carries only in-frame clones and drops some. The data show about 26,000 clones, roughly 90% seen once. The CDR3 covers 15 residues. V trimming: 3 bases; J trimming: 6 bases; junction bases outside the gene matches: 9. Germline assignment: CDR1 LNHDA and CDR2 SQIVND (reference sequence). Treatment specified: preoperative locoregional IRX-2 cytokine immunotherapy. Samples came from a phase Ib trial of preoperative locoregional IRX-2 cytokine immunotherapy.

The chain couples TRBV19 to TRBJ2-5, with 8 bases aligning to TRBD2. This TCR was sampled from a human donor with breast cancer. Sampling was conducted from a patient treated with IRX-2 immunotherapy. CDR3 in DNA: TGTGCCAGTAGTATCAGCCGGGGTAGCGGGAAGACCCAGTACTTC. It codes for CASSISRGSGKTQYF.